Following are 24 T cell receptor beta chains from one sample sequenced in a study of shared T cell receptors in the human thymus. Some clones are missing from TCRdb's copy, which holds only in-frame ones; the method was immunoSEQ multiplex PCR. The sample has more than 550,000 clones; 70% to 90% are singletons. This sample also appeared in a second study, on human thymus T cells.

Sequences were obtained from thymocytes. The receptors derive from a girl under three years old with a congenital heart defect.

This clone was seen just once. This chain uses TRBV10-3 with TRBJ2-7, with 10 nucleotides matching TRBD1. CDR1 and CDR2 from the germline V gene are ENHRY and SYGVKD. V trimming: 10 bases; J trimming: 5 bases; junction bases outside the gene matches: 8. The CDR3 is 13 amino acids. The CDR3 bases are TGTGCCAGCACCGGGGACAGGGGCCACGAGCAGTACTTC. This encodes CASTGDRGHEQYF.

V gene TRBV15 combines with J gene TRBJ2-3; D is unresolved. The CDR3 length is 14 residues. The V end lost 6 bases, the J end lost 0 bases, and 10 bases lay between the germline ends. Per the germline V gene, CDR1 is LNHNV and CDR2 is YYDKDF (reference sequence). CDR3 loop: CATSGPQSTDTQYF. For the CDR3, the DNA is TGTGCCACCAGTGGCCCCCAGAGCACAGATACGCAGTATTTT.

The J gene is TRBJ1-2, the V gene TRBV19, with unresolved D. The germline gives CDR1 LNHDA, CDR2 SQIVND (reference sequence). The V and J ends lost 5 bases and 0 bases respectively, with 19 bases between them. This CDR3 is built from 17 residues. The chain's CDR3 is CASSESPDRTANYGYTF. The CDR3 DNA reads as TGTGCCAGTAGTGAATCACCCGATCGAACAGCTAACTATGGCTACACCTTC.

The chain links TRBV5-1 to TRBJ1-2, with D tentatively TRBD1 (6 bases). Germline V CDR1 and CDR2: SGHRS, YFSETQ. V lost 3 bases and J 7 bases, leaving 25 bases between the germline ends. The CDR3 length is 17 residues. The CDR3 is CASSSQGPRDGGCGYTF. The DNA for the CDR3 is TGCGCCAGCAGCTCTCAGGGGCCCAGGGATGGAGGATGTGGCTACACCTTC.

V gene TRBV9 combines with J gene TRBJ1-1, with D possibly matching TRBD1 (6 bases). Germline CDR1 SGDLS, CDR2 YYNGEE. The CDR3 runs to 14 residues. V lost 0 bases to trimming and J lost 5 bases, with 11 bases between them. DNA for the CDR3: TGTGCCAGCAGCGTAGGCGGGGGCGAGACTGAAGCTTTCTTT. This gives the protein CASSVGGGETEAFF.

This chain connects TRBV2 to TRBJ1-1; 9 bases align to TRBD1. The CDR3 loop spans 18 amino acids. Trimming took 8 bases from V and 0 from J; bases not matched to a gene: 16. CDR1 is SNHLY and CDR2 is FYNNEI in the germline V gene. This chain's CDR3 is CASRHPTGTGLMNTEAFF. DNA for the CDR3: TGTGCCAGCCGACATCCAACCGGGACAGGGCTAATGAACACTGAAGCTTTCTTT.

In its sample, this clone was seen once. The V gene is TRBV7-9, the J gene TRBJ2-7; 7 nucleotides match TRBD1. The CDR3 runs to 19 residues. Trimming took 1 base from V and 3 from J; bases not matched to a gene: 18. Germline V gene data show CDR1 as SEHNR and CDR2 as FQNEAQ (reference sequence). The CDR3, as DNA: TGTGCCAGCAGCTTAGGCAAGAGTTTTCGACAGGGAAGTAGCTACGAGCAGTACTTC. It codes for CASSLGKSFRQGSSYEQYF. Full variable domain (remainder filled in from reference TRBV7-9 and TRBJ2-7): DTGVSQNPRHKITKRGQNVTFRCDPISEHNRLYWYRQTLGQGPEFLTYFQNEAQLEKSRLLSDRFSAERPKGSFSTLEIQRTEQGDSAMYLCASSLGKSFRQGSSYEQYFGPGTRLTVT.

This rearrangement joins TRBV27 to TRBJ1-1, with D tentatively TRBD1 (5 bases). Trimming shortened V by 2 bases and J by 4 bases, and 17 bases separated the two germline ends. In germline, CDR1 is MNHEY, CDR2 SMNVEV (reference sequence). The CDR3 totals 16 residues. DNA of the CDR3: TGTGCCAGCAGTTTACAGGGACTAAGAGATGGCACTGAAGCTTTCTTT. It translates to CASSLQGLRDGTEAFF.

V is TRBV7-9 and J is TRBJ1-3, with TRBD1 identical over 7 bases. The trim removed 3 bases at V and 0 bases at J, leaving 14 bases unmatched. There are 19 residues in the CDR3. The germline CDR1 and CDR2 sequences are SEHNR and FQNEAQ (reference sequence). The CDR3: CASSLFRGPKFNSGNTIYF. Written as DNA, the CDR3 is TGTGCCAGCAGCTTGTTTAGGGGGCCTAAGTTTAACTCTGGAAACACCATATATTTT.

The chain has TRBV4-3 and TRBJ1-2; D might be TRBD1 (5 bases). V shed 1 base and J shed 3 bases, with 27 bases lying between them. The V gene's germline CDR1 is LGHNA and CDR2 YSLEER. There are 20 residues in the CDR3. CDR3: CASSQGSVGGEFQDYYGYTF. The CDR3 DNA reads TGCGCCAGCAGCCAAGGCAGTGTTGGGGGGGAGTTTCAGGACTACTATGGCTACACCTTC.

The V gene is TRBV2, the J gene TRBJ2-7, with TRBD2 matching over 9 bases. Germline-derived CDR1 and CDR2 are SNHLY and FYNNEI. J lost 7 bases, V lost 1 base, and 17 bases had no gene match. This CDR3 comprises 18 residues. CDR3 coding DNA: TGTGCCAGCAGTGAAGATATCGGGGAGGAGCGGGGGGCGGGGGAGCAGTACTTC. Translating gives CASSEDIGEERGAGEQYF.

This clone appeared a single time. The genes are TRBV28 and TRBJ1-6; D unresolved. V was shortened by 5 bases and J by 2 bases, with 10 bases between the two germline ends. The germline CDR1 and CDR2 sequences are MDHEN and SYDVKM. The length of the CDR3 is 15 residues. The CDR3 sequence is CASSIQLTYNSPLHF. CDR3 in DNA: TGTGCCAGCAGTATACAGCTAACCTATAATTCACCCCTCCACTTT. Drawing the rest from reference TRBV28 and TRBJ1-6, the complete variable domain is DVKVTQSSRYLVKRTGEKVFLECVQDMDHENMFWYRQDPGLGLRLIYFSYDVKMKEKGDIPEGYSVSREKKERFSLILESASTNQTSMYLCASSIQLTYNSPLHFGNGTRLTVT.

The chain carries TRBV21-1 and TRBJ2-5; the D segment call TRBD2 is taken from the table without a DNA check. TRBV21-1 is a documented pseudogene. This CDR3 has 17 residues. As DNA, the CDR3 is TGTGCCAGCAGCAAAGTTGGTGCGGAATTGAGTAAAGAGACCCAGTACTTC. Amino acid sequence: CASSKVGAELSKETQYF.

In regard to this clone: The sample carries other DNA sequences with the same CDR3. The V and J genes are TRBV28 and TRBJ1-6; 9 nucleotides agree with TRBD1. The CDR3 is 15 residues long. After removal of 0 bases from V and 9 bases from J, the junction contained 3 bases not matched to a gene. Germline values: CDR1 MDHEN, CDR2 SYDVKM. This CDR3 is CASSLWGQGGSPLHF. The CDR3 DNA follows: TGTGCCAGCAGTTTATGGGGACAGGGAGGTTCACCCCTCCACTTT.

In DNA form, the CDR3 reads TGTGCCAGCAGTGAATTTTACAGGGACACCGGGGAGCTGTTTTTT. Protein: CASSEFYRDTGELFF. The V and J genes are TRBV6-1 and TRBJ2-2; D possibly corresponds to TRBD1 (6 bases). The CDR3 contains 15 residues. The V end lost 2 bases, the J end lost 3 bases, and 10 bases lay between the germline ends. Germline loops: CDR1 MNHNS, CDR2 SASEGT.

The chain employs TRBV11-3 and TRBJ1-3; 7 bases are shared with TRBD1. The length of the CDR3 is 17 residues. Germline trimming cut 5 bases from V and 2 bases from J; bases unmatched to any gene: 12. The germline V gene encodes CDR1 SGHNT and CDR2 YENEEA. CDR3 sequence (DNA): TGTGCCAGCAGCGACCAGAAGGGACAGCGGACTGGAAACACCATATATTTT. Translating gives CASSDQKGQRTGNTIYF.

The V call is TRBV7-3, the J call TRBJ2-3, with D possibly TRBD2 on 6 matching bases. Germline V gene data show CDR1 as SGHTA and CDR2 as FQGTGA. Trimming took 4 bases from V and 6 from J, leaving 20 bases between them. The CDR3 loop spans 16 amino acids. This CDR3 reads CASSSHKPGTPDTQYF. CDR3 bases: TGTGCCAGCAGCTCTCATAAACCCGGGACTCCCGATACGCAGTATTTT.

V is TRBV19 and J is TRBJ1-3; D is unresolved. Germline V CDR1 and CDR2: LNHDA, SQIVND (reference sequence). V lost 5 bases and J lost 0, with 14 bases in between. The CDR3 sequence is 16 residues long. The CDR3 spells CASSVLRGISGNTIYF. Written as DNA, the CDR3 is TGTGCCAGTAGTGTATTGCGGGGAATCTCTGGAAACACCATATATTTT.

The rearrangement joins TRBV5-6 to TRBJ1-1; 7 nucleotides match TRBD1. This CDR3 is built from 13 residues. With 4 bases clipped from V and 10 bases from J, the junction kept 10 bases outside the gene matches. CDR1 and CDR2 from the germline V gene are SGHDT and YYEEEE. The CDR3 coding sequence is TGTGCCAGCAGCATAGAGACAGGGAACGGAGCTTTCTTT. Amino acids: CASSIETGNGAFF.

V gene TRBV7-9 combines with J gene TRBJ2-7; unclear D gene. Trimming took off 1 base at V and 8 bases at J, with 12 bases between the two ends. The CDR3 runs 13 residues. Per the germline V gene, CDR1 is SEHNR and CDR2 is FQNEAQ (reference sequence). Written as DNA, the CDR3 is TGTGCCAGCAGCTTAGTTCCCGTGGAGAAGCAGTACTTC. This sequence encodes CASSLVPVEKQYF.

This chain links TRBV13 with TRBJ2-5, with 10 bases identical to TRBD2. CDR1 and CDR2 (germline): PRHDT, FYEKMQ (reference sequence). The junction had 13 bases not matched to a gene; V was cut back by 4 bases and J by 5 bases. The CDR3 totals 17 residues. The DNA of the CDR3 is TGTGCCAGCAGCTCAACCGCCAGCGGGGGGGCCTCGGAGACCCAGTACTTC. This codes for CASSSTASGGASETQYF. Combining the CDR3 with reference TRBV13 and TRBJ2-5 gives the whole variable domain AAGVIQSPRHLIKEKRETATLKCYPIPRHDTVYWYQQGPGQDPQFLISFYEKMQSDKGSIPDRFSAQQFSDYHSELNMSSLELGDSALYFCASSSTASGGASETQYFGPGTRLLVL.

The chain joins TRBV9 to TRBJ2-1, with 7 bases identical to TRBD2. Germline V gene lookup returns CDR1 SGDLS and CDR2 YYNGEE. This CDR3 is built from 16 residues. V trimming: 3 bases; J trimming: 6 bases; junction bases outside the gene matches: 12. The CDR3 reads CASSAPPSGNANEQFF. DNA of the CDR3: TGTGCCAGCAGCGCCCCCCCTAGCGGAAACGCCAATGAGCAGTTCTTC.

V is TRBV27 and J is TRBJ2-3; 11 positions match TRBD1. This CDR3 comprises 17 residues. Losses at the gene ends were 3 bases for V and 1 base for J; bases not matched to a gene: 6. Germline lookup yields CDR1 MNHEY and CDR2 SMNVEV (reference sequence). Here the CDR3 reads CASSFLGQGVRTDTQYF. The CDR3 DNA reads TGTGCCAGCAGTTTTTTGGGACAGGGGGTACGCACAGATACGCAGTATTTT.

This clone was found a few times. The chain recombines TRBV5-5 with TRBJ1-5; 9 bases fit TRBD1. After removal of 0 bases from V and 5 bases from J, the junction contained 6 bases not matched to a gene. The CDR3 is 16 residues long. Germline V lookup: CDR1 SGHKS, CDR2 YYEKEE (reference sequence). The CDR3 sequence: CASSLVGTGSDQPQHF. DNA of the CDR3: TGTGCCAGCAGCTTGGTAGGGACAGGGTCTGATCAGCCCCAGCATTTT.